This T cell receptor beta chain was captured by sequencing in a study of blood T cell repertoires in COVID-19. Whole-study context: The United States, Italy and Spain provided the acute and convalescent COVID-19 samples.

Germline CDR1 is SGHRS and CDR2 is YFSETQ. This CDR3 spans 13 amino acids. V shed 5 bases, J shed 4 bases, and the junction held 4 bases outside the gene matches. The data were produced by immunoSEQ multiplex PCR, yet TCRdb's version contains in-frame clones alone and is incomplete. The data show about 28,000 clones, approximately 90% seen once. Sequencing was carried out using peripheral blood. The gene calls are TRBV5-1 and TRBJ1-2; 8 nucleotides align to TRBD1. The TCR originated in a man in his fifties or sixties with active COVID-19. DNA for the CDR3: TGCGCCAGCAGATTCCAGGGGGCCTATGGCTACACCTTC. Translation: CASRFQGAYGYTF.